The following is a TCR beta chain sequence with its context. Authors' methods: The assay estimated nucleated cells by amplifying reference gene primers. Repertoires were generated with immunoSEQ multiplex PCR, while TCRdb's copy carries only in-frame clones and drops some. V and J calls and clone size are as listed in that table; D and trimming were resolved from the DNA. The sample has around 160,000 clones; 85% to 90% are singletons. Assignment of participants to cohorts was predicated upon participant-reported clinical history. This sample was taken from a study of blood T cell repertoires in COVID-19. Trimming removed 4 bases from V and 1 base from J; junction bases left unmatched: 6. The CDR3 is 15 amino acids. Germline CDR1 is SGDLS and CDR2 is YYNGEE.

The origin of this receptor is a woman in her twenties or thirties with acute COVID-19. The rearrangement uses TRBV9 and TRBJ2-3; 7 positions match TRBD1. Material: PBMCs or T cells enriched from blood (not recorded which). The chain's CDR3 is CASSLQGLGTDTQYF. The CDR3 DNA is TGTGCCAGCAGCTTACAGGGGTTGGGCACAGATACGCAGTATTTT.